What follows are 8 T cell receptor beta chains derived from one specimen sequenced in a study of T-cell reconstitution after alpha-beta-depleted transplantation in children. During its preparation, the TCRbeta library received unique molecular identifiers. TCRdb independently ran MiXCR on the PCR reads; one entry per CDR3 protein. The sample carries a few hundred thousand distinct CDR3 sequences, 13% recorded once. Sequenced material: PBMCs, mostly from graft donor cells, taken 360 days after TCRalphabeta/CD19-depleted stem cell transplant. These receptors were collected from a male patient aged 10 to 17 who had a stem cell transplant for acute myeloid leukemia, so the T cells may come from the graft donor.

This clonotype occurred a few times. This chain's CDR3 is CASSLKAGGPSNTQYF. CDR3 coding DNA: TGTGCCAGCAGCTTAAAAGCGGGAGGGCCGTCAAATACGCAGTATTTT. V usage is TRBV7-3 and J usage is TRBJ2-3; 10 nucleotides line up with TRBD2. The CDR3 length is 16 residues. Trimming at V came to 1 base and at J to 7 bases, leaving 8 bases not matched to a gene. Germline assignment: CDR1 SGHTA and CDR2 FQGTGA.

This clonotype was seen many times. The CDR3 here is CASSRAESYEQYF. The CDR3 bases are TGTGCCAGCAGCCGGGCGGAGTCCTACGAGCAGTACTTC. The chain carries TRBV14 and TRBJ2-7; D is unclear. The CDR3 totals 13 residues. Germline CDR1 is SGHDN and CDR2 is FVKESK. The ends were cut back, 4 bases at V and 1 base at J, with 8 bases in the middle.

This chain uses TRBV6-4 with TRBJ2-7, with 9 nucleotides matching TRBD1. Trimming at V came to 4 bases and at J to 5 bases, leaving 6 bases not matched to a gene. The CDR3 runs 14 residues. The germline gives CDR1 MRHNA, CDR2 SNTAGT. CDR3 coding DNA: TGTGCCAGCAGTGTTCAAGACAGGGGGAACGAGCAGTACTTC. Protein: CASSVQDRGNEQYF.

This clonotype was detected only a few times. CDR3 sequence: CASSYPSTRGGPTPTYNEQFF. CDR3 sequence (DNA): TGTGCCAGCAGTTACCCGTCAACGAGAGGTGGCCCGACCCCTACCTACAATGAGCAGTTCTTC. The gene calls are TRBV6-2 or TRBV6-3 and TRBJ2-1; the D is unclear. From germline, CDR1 is MNHEY and CDR2 SVGEGT. This CDR3 has 21 residues. V lost 2 bases, J lost 2 bases, and 28 bases lay in between.

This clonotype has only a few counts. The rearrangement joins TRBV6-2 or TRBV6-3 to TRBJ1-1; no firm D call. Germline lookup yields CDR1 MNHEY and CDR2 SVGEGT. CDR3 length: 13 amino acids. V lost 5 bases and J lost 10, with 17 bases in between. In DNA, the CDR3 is TGTGCCAGCAGTCCTCTTGGGCTATCTGGAGCTTTCTTT. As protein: CASSPLGLSGAFF.

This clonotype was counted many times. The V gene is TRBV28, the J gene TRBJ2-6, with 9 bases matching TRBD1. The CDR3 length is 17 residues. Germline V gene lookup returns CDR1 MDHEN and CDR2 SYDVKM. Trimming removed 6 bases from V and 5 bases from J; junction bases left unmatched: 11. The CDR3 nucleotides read TGTGCCAGCAGCCAGACCCAACAGGGGGCCCGGGCCAACGTCCTGACTTTC. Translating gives CASSQTQQGARANVLTF.

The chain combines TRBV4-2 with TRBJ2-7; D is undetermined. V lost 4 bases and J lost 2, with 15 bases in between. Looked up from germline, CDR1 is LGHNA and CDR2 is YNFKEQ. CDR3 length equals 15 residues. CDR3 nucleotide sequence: TGTGCCAGCAGCCCAGAACGAGCGCGTACCTACGAGCAGTACTTC. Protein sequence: CASSPERARTYEQYF.

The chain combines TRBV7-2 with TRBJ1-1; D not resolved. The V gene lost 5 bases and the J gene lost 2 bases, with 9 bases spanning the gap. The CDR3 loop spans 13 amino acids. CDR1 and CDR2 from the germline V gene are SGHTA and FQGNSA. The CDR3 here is CASSHRLNTEAFF. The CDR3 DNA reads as TGTGCCAGCAGCCACCGTCTCAACACTGAAGCTTTCTTT.